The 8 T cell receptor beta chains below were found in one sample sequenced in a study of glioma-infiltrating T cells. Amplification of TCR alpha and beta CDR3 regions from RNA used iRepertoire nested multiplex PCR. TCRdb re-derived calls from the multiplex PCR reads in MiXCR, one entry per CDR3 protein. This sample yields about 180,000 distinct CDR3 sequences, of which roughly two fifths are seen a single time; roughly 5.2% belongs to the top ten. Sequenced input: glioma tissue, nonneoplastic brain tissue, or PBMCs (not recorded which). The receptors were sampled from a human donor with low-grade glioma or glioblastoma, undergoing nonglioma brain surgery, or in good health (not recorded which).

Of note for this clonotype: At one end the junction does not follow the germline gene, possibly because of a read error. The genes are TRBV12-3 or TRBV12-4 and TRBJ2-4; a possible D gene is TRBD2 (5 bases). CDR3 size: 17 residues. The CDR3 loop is CASSLESSTLAKNIKYF. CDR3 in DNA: TGTGCCAGCAGTTTAGAATCGTCGACGCTAGCCAAAAACATTAAGTACTTC.

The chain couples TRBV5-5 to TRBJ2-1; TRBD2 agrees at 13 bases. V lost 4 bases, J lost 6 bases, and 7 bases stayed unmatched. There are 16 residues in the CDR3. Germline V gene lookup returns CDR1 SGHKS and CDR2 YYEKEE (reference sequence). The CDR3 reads CASSPRTSGSFNEQFF. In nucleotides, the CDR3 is TGTGCCAGCAGCCCCCGGACTAGCGGGAGTTTCAATGAGCAGTTCTTC.

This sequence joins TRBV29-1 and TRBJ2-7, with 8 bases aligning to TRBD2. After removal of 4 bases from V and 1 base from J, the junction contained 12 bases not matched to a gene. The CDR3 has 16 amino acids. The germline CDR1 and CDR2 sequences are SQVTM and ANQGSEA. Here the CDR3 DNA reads TGCAGCGTTGTCTATGCTGGACGCGGGGGGTCCTACGAGCAGTACTTC. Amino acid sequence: CSVVYAGRGGSYEQYF.

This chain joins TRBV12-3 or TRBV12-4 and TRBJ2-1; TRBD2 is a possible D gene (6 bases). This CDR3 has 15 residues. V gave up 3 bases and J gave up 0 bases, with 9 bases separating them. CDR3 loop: CASSFGGNSYNEQFF. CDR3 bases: TGTGCCAGCAGTTTCGGGGGAAACTCCTACAATGAGCAGTTCTTC.

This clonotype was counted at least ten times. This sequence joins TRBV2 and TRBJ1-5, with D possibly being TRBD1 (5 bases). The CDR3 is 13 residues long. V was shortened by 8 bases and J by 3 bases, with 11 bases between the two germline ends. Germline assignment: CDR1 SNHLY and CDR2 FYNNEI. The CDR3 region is CASVARVNQPQHF. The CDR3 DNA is TGTGCCAGCGTGGCCAGGGTCAATCAGCCCCAGCATTTT.

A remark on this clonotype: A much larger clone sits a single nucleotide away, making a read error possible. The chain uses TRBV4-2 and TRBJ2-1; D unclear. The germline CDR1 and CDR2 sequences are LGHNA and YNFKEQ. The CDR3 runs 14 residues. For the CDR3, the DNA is TGTGCCAGCAGCCAAGAAATTGAAGGAAATGAGAAGTTCTTC. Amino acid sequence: CASSQEIEGNEKFF.

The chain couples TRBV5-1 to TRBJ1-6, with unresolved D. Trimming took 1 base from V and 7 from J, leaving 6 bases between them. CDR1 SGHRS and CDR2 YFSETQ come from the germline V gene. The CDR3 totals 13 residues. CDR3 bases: TGCGCCAGCAGCTTGAGCCCCAATTCACCCCTCCACTTT. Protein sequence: CASSLSPNSPLHF.

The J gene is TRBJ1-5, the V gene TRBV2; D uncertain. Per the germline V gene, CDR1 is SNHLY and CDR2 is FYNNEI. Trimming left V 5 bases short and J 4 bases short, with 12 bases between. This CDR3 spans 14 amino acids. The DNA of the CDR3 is TGTGCCAGCAGTCTAAGGCTATTTAATCAGCCCCAGCATTTT. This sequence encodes CASSLRLFNQPQHF.